The T cell receptor (beta chain) described here comes from a study of blood T cell repertoires in COVID-19. Overall study: Sites across the United States, Italy and Spain contributed samples from acute and convalescent COVID-19. In each case, the material was cDNA or gDNA derived from T cells, B-cell-depleted T cells, or PBMCs.

Trimming removed 7 bases from V and 5 bases from J; junction bases left unmatched: 7. CDR1 is SNHLY, CDR2 FYNNEI, per germline. The CDR3 contains 13 residues. In the original processing: Reference gene primer amplification yielded estimated nucleated cell counts. Profiled with immunoSEQ multiplex PCR; TCRdb holds only in-frame clones, not every one. The D gene and trimming were derived from the DNA, and the V and J assignments and clone size from that table. The data show 84,000 or so clones, roughly 80% seen once. The material sequenced was peripheral blood. The rearrangement joins TRBV2 to TRBJ2-5; 7 nucleotides line up with TRBD2. This sequence was found in a man older than 75 with active or convalescent COVID-19. CDR3 sequence: CASKRLGGETQYF. In DNA form, the CDR3 reads TGTGCCAGCAAACGTCTCGGGGGGGAGACCCAGTACTTC.